This entry is about one T cell receptor (beta chain). The antigen remains undetermined. A deep-level run was used for the assay. Clones were sequenced by immunoSEQ multiplex PCR, and TCRdb holds only the in-frame ones, with some missing. Seen here are 2 million to 2.5 million clones, roughly 93% observed once, and the top ten hold about 0.39%. This specimen belongs to a study of shared clonotypes between healthy human individuals. Turning to the study itself: The study enrolled two women and a few men aged 18 to 49.

Looked up from germline, CDR1 is SGHTA and CDR2 is FQGNSA. Trimming cost V 0 bases and J 6 bases; bases outside gene matches: 7. The CDR3 is 15 residues long. Study results and caveats: Roughly 5% was the fraction of naive CD4 clonotypes found shared across several donors.

The J gene is TRBJ2-7, the V gene TRBV7-2, with 8 bases matching TRBD1. Sequencing was done on a sample of naive CD4+ T cells from PBMCs. Subset denoted: CD45RA+ positively selected. The sequence was obtained from a young man in good health. Some clones in this sample may be carry-over from other donors' samples. CDR3 sequence reads: CASSLAVKQGGEQYF. CDR3 sequence (DNA): TGTGCCAGCAGCTTAGCAGTAAAACAGGGGGGCGAGCAGTACTTC.